The T cell receptor beta chain described here comes from a study of T-cell memory formation after mild COVID-19. At the level of the study: In these data, TCR clusters were largely donor specific.

In regard to this clonotype: What it binds is unknown.

TCRdb passed the 5' RACE reads through MiXCR, listing each CDR3 protein once. The sample holds roughly 68,000 distinct CDR3 sequences, over 15% seen once. Findings and caveats of the study: Pre-infection memory harbored some responding clones, suggesting cross-reactive memory joined. The main location of contracting CD4+ clones was CM and EM, and that of contracting CD8+ clones was EMRA. Contracting clones from day 15 to 85 showed balanced CD4/CD8; later expanders favored CD4+.

The CDR3 is 15 amino acids. Per the germline V gene, CDR1 is SGDLS and CDR2 is YYNGEE. The V and J ends lost 2 bases and 5 bases respectively, with 16 bases between them. The clonotype comes from an adult woman who had mild COVID-19 (a few samples of this study predate the infection). Cell type and time point are not known. Material: PBMCs or a T cell subset sorted from them (not recorded which). The J gene is TRBJ2-5, the V gene TRBV9, with D perhaps matching TRBD2 (5 bases). CDR3 DNA: TGTGCCAGCAGCGTCGCGGGTTGGGCTCGGGAGACCCAGTACTTC. Translating gives CASSVAGWARETQYF.